Below are 31 T cell receptor beta chains sequenced from a single sample in a study of blood T cells in healthy people across ages. Primed by a sample-barcoded 5' primer and a J-beta primer mix, a second PCR proceeded for 7 to 11 cycles. Each CDR3 protein gets one entry after TCRdb re-called the 5' RACE reads with MiXCR. The data hold some 700,000 distinct CDR3 sequences, with 22% observed a single time. The specimen was blood. The source of these receptors is a man between 65 and 85 years old in good health.

In its sample, this clonotype was seen a few times. V is TRBV7-2 and J is TRBJ2-3, with 7 bases that match TRBD2. V lost 5 bases, J lost 1 base, and 3 bases stayed unmatched. Germline V gives CDR1 SGHTA, CDR2 FQGNSA. There are 14 residues in the CDR3. CDR3 loop: CASSRTRGTDTQYF. In nucleotides, the CDR3 is TGTGCCAGCAGCCGGACTAGGGGCACAGATACGCAGTATTTT.

CDR3 coding DNA: TGTGCCAGTAGTATTGGGACTGCCACTGAAGCTTTCTTT. This sequence encodes CASSIGTATEAFF. The rearrangement uses TRBV19 and TRBJ1-1; D is possibly TRBD1 (5 bases). Germline assignment: CDR1 LNHDA and CDR2 SQIVND (reference sequence). V was cut by 3 bases and J by 4 bases, with 9 bases left in between. The CDR3 consists of 13 residues.

The chain has TRBV6-2 or TRBV6-3 and TRBJ1-5; no reliable D call. With 8 bases removed from V and 3 bases from J, the gap between germline ends came to 20 bases. CDR1 is MNHEY, CDR2 SVGEGT, per germline. The CDR3 length is 16 residues. The CDR3: CASLPSAFFDNQPQHF. For the CDR3, the DNA is TGTGCCAGCCTCCCGTCGGCCTTTTTCGACAATCAGCCCCAGCATTTT.

This clonotype was counted only a few times. The genes are TRBV20-1 and TRBJ2-7; no clear D gene. Trimming removed 4 bases at V and 0 bases at J, with 16 bases between. Germline CDR1 reads DFQATT; CDR2 reads SNEGSKA (reference sequence). The CDR3 runs to 15 residues. DNA of the CDR3: TGCAGTGCTACACCGCCAATTCAAAGCTCCTACGAGCAGTACTTC. As protein: CSATPPIQSSYEQYF.

This clonotype was seen a few times. The V and J genes are TRBV20-1 and TRBJ2-3, with 9 bases lining up with TRBD2. The CDR3 totals 15 residues. The germline CDR1 and CDR2 sequences are DFQATT and SNEGSKA (reference sequence). J gave up 6 bases and V 3 bases, and 10 bases lay outside the gene matches. CDR3 bases: TGCAGTGCTAGCGGCAGAAGCGGGGGGCCGGATACGCAGTATTTT. This sequence encodes CSASGRSGGPDTQYF.

This clonotype was picked up one time. V is TRBV5-5 and J is TRBJ2-1; no definite D call. V was cut by 2 bases and J by 8 bases, with 14 bases left in between. The CDR3 is made up of 14 amino acids. Germline CDR1 is SGHKS and CDR2 is YYEKEE (reference sequence). CDR3 sequence (DNA): TGTGCCAGCAGCTTCCATAGTTCTGAAGATGAGCAGTTCTTC. This sequence encodes CASSFHSSEDEQFF.

J is TRBJ1-6 and V is TRBV12-3 or TRBV12-4; tentative D call: TRBD1 (6 bases). The CDR3 has 15 amino acids. V gave up 3 bases and J gave up 8 bases, with 14 bases separating them. The CDR3: CASSFRGARDSPLHF. As DNA, the CDR3 is TGTGCCAGCAGTTTTAGGGGGGCCAGGGATTCACCCCTCCACTTT.

The sample holds one count of this clonotype. The J gene is TRBJ2-5, the V gene TRBV12-3 or TRBV12-4; D is undetermined. The CDR3 has 11 residues. Trimming removed 3 bases at V and 11 bases at J, with 10 bases between. The CDR3 is CASSFGDGQYF. Here the CDR3 DNA reads TGTGCCAGCAGTTTTGGGGATGGGCAGTACTTC.

This clonotype was counted only a few times. The chain joins TRBV2 to TRBJ1-4; D unclear. V shed 4 bases and J shed 0 bases, with 6 bases lying between them. In germline, CDR1 is SNHLY, CDR2 FYNNEI. The CDR3 has 14 residues. This CDR3 reads CASSAGTTNEKLFF. Here the CDR3 DNA reads TGTGCCAGCAGTGCGGGGACAACTAATGAAAAACTGTTTTTT.

The table lists this clonotype with a few counts. The chain links TRBV27 to TRBJ1-2; 7 nucleotides agree with TRBD1. Germline lookup yields CDR1 MNHEY and CDR2 SMNVEV (reference sequence). The ends lost 2 bases at V and 8 bases at J; junction bases unmatched: 20. The CDR3 runs to 18 residues. The CDR3 coding sequence is TGTGCCAGCAGTTTAATGTTCGGTCATCAGGGGGATATATGGGGCTACACCTTC. It translates to CASSLMFGHQGDIWGYTF.

The genes are TRBV6-5 and TRBJ1-2, with D tentatively TRBD1 (6 bases). Germline loops: CDR1 MNHEY, CDR2 SVGAGI. V lost 7 bases, J lost 4 bases, and 13 bases lay in between. This CDR3 comprises 13 residues. CDR3 nucleotides: TGTGCCAGCACCCAGGACAGAGTCTATGGCTACACCTTC. Translating it yields CASTQDRVYGYTF.

The chain uses TRBV3-1 and TRBJ2-5, with D maybe TRBD1 (5 bases). V was shortened by 4 bases and J by 5 bases, with 23 bases between the two germline ends. Germline V gene lookup returns CDR1 LGHDT and CDR2 YNNKEL (reference sequence). There are 17 residues in the CDR3. CDR3 amino acids: CASSRSGWAPGMETQYF. The CDR3 coding sequence is TGTGCCAGCAGCCGAAGTGGATGGGCACCAGGGATGGAGACCCAGTACTTC.

This clonotype occurred a few times. The chain recombines TRBV6-1 with TRBJ2-3; the D is unclear. Germline values: CDR1 MNHNS, CDR2 SASEGT. V shed 11 bases and J shed 5 bases, with 14 bases lying between them. The CDR3 is 12 residues long. Here the CDR3 reads CAAAVSGDTQYF. CDR3 DNA: TGTGCCGCGGCGGTCTCGGGAGATACGCAGTATTTT.

This clonotype has only a few counts. V usage is TRBV19 and J usage is TRBJ2-4; D is unclear. Per germline, CDR1 LNHDA and CDR2 SQIVND (reference sequence). This CDR3 region has 15 residues. Trimming removed 0 bases from V and 8 bases from J, with 14 bases in between. The CDR3 protein is CASSIDWASRYIQYF. The DNA of the CDR3 is TGTGCCAGTAGTATAGATTGGGCGTCTCGGTACATTCAGTACTTC. The complete variable domain, with remaining parts taken from reference TRBV19 and TRBJ2-4, reads DGGITQSPKYLFRKEGQNVTLSCEQNLNHDAMYWYRQDPGQGLRLIYYSQIVNDFQKGDIAEGYSVSREKKESFPLTVTSAQKNPTAFYLCASSIDWASRYIQYFGAGTRLSVL.

There are a few counts of this clonotype. The chain combines TRBV6-1 with TRBJ2-2; TRBD2 aligns across 12 bases. Germline V gene data show CDR1 as MNHNS and CDR2 as SASEGT. The CDR3 is 20 residues long. V was clipped by 6 bases and J by 1 base; unmatched bases: 15. The CDR3 sequence: CASSPFISPTSGRNTGELFF. CDR3 nucleotides: TGTGCCAGCAGCCCATTTATTTCCCCGACTAGCGGGAGGAACACCGGGGAGCTGTTTTTT.

V is TRBV4-1 and J is TRBJ1-2; the D is unclear. Germline values: CDR1 MGHRA, CDR2 YSYEKL. CDR3 length: 14 amino acids. Trimming left V 0 bases short and J 8 bases short, with 13 bases between. This chain's CDR3 is CASSQETQREGYTF. The CDR3 nucleotides read TGCGCCAGCAGCCAAGAGACACAACGGGAGGGCTACACCTTC.

This clonotype was recorded once. The chain combines TRBV7-3 with TRBJ2-5, with D perhaps matching TRBD1 (5 bases). Germline CDR1 is SGHTA and CDR2 is FQGTGA. V was cut by 6 bases and J by 5 bases, with 13 bases left in between. This CDR3 spans 13 amino acids. CDR3 DNA: TGTGCCAGCAGTTCACAGGCTGGGGAGACCCAGTACTTC. It is translated as CASSSQAGETQYF.

This clonotype has only a few counts. A read error may explain this, as a much larger clone is one base away. The V and J genes are TRBV10-3 and TRBJ2-1, with 10 nucleotides matching TRBD2. The germline gives CDR1 ENHRY, CDR2 SYGVKD. The CDR3 extends over 14 amino acids. CDR3 bases: TGTGCCACCAGTGAGGTAGCGGGGGGCAATGAGCAGTTCTTC. This codes for CATSEVAGGNEQFF.

The chain employs TRBV20-1 and TRBJ1-3; D gene unclear. This CDR3 spans 15 amino acids. Trimming pared 1 base from V and 5 bases from J, leaving 15 bases between. Germline V lookup: CDR1 DFQATT, CDR2 SNEGSKA (reference sequence). The CDR3 coding sequence is TGCAGTGCTAGAGGAGATCGGGAATGGAGAAACACCATATATTTT. This codes for CSARGDREWRNTIYF.

This clonotype was detected a few times. The chain carries TRBV30 and TRBJ1-3; D not resolved. Germline V gene sequence: CDR1 GTSNPN, CDR2 SVGIG (reference sequence). Trimming shortened V by 0 bases and J by 3 bases, and 9 bases separated the two germline ends. This CDR3 has 14 residues. As DNA, the CDR3 is TGTGCCTGGAGTGTAACTGGATTTGGAAACACCATATATTTT. Translating it yields CAWSVTGFGNTIYF.

Here the CDR3 DNA reads TGTGCCAGCAGCTTGGCCTGGGTAGAGAACACTGAAGCTTTCTTT. This sequence encodes CASSLAWVENTEAFF. The rearrangement links TRBV7-3 to TRBJ1-1; no firm D call. The V end lost 3 bases, the J end lost 1 base, and 12 bases lay between the germline ends. This CDR3 spans 15 amino acids. Germline V gene lookup returns CDR1 SGHTA and CDR2 FQGTGA.

This clonotype has only a few counts. V is TRBV29-1 and J is TRBJ2-5; D is perhaps TRBD1 (5 bases). V lost 0 bases and J 7 bases, leaving 15 bases between the germline ends. This CDR3 has 14 amino acids. Per germline, CDR1 SQVTM and CDR2 ANQGSEA. CDR3 coding DNA: TGCAGCGTTGAAGATCAAAAGGGGAAGGGGACCCAGTACTTC. Its translation is CSVEDQKGKGTQYF.

The V call is TRBV12-3 or TRBV12-4, the J call TRBJ2-3, with D tentatively TRBD1 or TRBD2 (5 bases each). The CDR3 is 16 amino acids. Trimming removed 4 bases at V and 2 bases at J, with 16 bases between. The CDR3 nucleotides read TGTGCCAGCAGTTGGGACGGGGAACTTATCACAGATACGCAGTATTTT. Translation: CASSWDGELITDTQYF.

This clonotype was detected ten times or more. The germline gene is not matched at one end of the junction; a read error may be the cause. The chain uses TRBV28 and TRBJ1-2; no definite D call. Looked up from germline, CDR1 is MDHEN and CDR2 is SYDVKM. CDR3 length: 13 amino acids. CDR3 coding DNA: TGCGCCAGCAGCTTGAACTCTAACTATGGCTACACCTTC. Its protein is CASSLNSNYGYTF.

This clonotype has a handful of counts. The junction departs from germline at one end; a sequencing error may be responsible. This chain joins TRBV5-1 and TRBJ2-4, with TRBD1 identical over 10 bases. CDR1 SGHRS and CDR2 YFSETQ come from the germline V gene. The CDR3 runs to 14 residues. CDR3 in DNA: TGCGCCAGCAGCTCCAGCGGGACAGGGGTATCTGGGAACTTC. It specifies CASSSSGTGVSGNF.

This clonotype was counted only a few times. The chain has TRBV12-3 or TRBV12-4 and TRBJ2-3, with 7 bases lining up with TRBD1. The CDR3 totals 16 residues. V trimming: 11 bases; J trimming: 4 bases; junction bases outside the gene matches: 18. The CDR3 nucleotides read TGTGCCGGCACTCCTCTATGGGCAGGGGGTGCAGATACGCAGTATTTT. Its translation is CAGTPLWAGGADTQYF.

The J gene is TRBJ2-1, the V gene TRBV18, with TRBD2 identical over 7 bases. This CDR3 spans 14 amino acids. V shed 6 bases and J 2 bases; nucleotides not matched to a gene: 4. Germline V gives CDR1 KGHSH, CDR2 LQKENI. In DNA, the CDR3 is TGTGCCAGCTCGCCAGCGGGAACCTACAATGAGCAGTTCTTC. Translated, it gives CASSPAGTYNEQFF. The full variable domain, with the rest looked up from reference TRBV18 and TRBJ2-1, is NAGVMQNPRHLVRRRGQEARLRCSPMKGHSHVYWYRQLPEEGLKFMVYLQKENIIDESGMPKERFSAEFPKEGPSILRIQQVVRGDSAAYFCASSPAGTYNEQFFGPGTRLTVL.

This clonotype was found a few times. Likely a read error: the CDR3 ends without its conserved phenylalanine or tryptophan. J is TRBJ2-7 and V is TRBV7-9; maybe TRBD1 (6 bases). CDR1 is SEHNR and CDR2 is FQNEAQ in the germline V gene (reference sequence). The V end lost 5 bases, the J end lost 4 bases, and 18 bases lay between the germline ends. The CDR3 sequence is 15 residues long. The CDR3 nucleotides are TGTGCCAGCAGCCTATCGAGGGCAGGGGAATACGAGCAGTACCTC. This gives the protein CASSLSRAGEYEQYL.

The chain couples TRBV5-1 to TRBJ2-5, with 8 positions matching TRBD1. V lost 4 bases to trimming and J lost 1 base; unmatched junction nucleotides: 3. Germline-derived CDR1 and CDR2 are SGHRS and YFSETQ. The CDR3 sequence is 14 residues long. CDR3 in DNA: TGCGCCAGCAGCCGCGACAGGGGCCAAGAGACCCAGTACTTC. Amino acids: CASSRDRGQETQYF.

The gene calls are TRBV20-1 and TRBJ1-2, with 7 nucleotides matching TRBD1. Trimming cost V 4 bases and J 8 bases; bases outside gene matches: 10. Germline assignment: CDR1 DFQATT and CDR2 SNEGSKA (reference sequence). The CDR3 extends over 13 amino acids. The CDR3 loop is CSANPDRAWGYTF. In DNA, the CDR3 is TGCAGTGCTAACCCCGACAGGGCGTGGGGCTACACCTTC.

Only a few counts were recorded for this clonotype. The chain uses TRBV27 and TRBJ2-7, with 7 positions matching TRBD1. Germline values: CDR1 MNHEY, CDR2 SMNVEV (reference sequence). Trimming took 8 bases from V and 6 from J; bases not matched to a gene: 10. This CDR3 spans 13 amino acids. CDR3 residues: CASAKRGLAEQYF. Here the CDR3 DNA reads TGTGCCAGCGCCAAAAGGGGGCTGGCCGAGCAGTACTTC.